The clone carrying this TCR beta chain occurred a few times. Its cognate antigen is unknown. This record belongs to a study of T-cell memory formation after mild COVID-19. Broader study findings: That cross-reactive memory joined was suggested by some responding clones appearing in pre-infection memory. Clones that got smaller from day 15 to 85 had even CD4/CD8, while clones growing later tipped toward CD4+.

Germline V CDR1 and CDR2: DFQATT, SNEGSKA (reference sequence). V lost 1 base to trimming and J lost 5 bases; unmatched junction nucleotides: 12. This CDR3 is built from 16 residues. MiXCR, applied by TCRdb to the 5' RACE reads, yields one record per CDR3 protein. The table has approximately 580,000 distinct CDR3 sequences, about 20% seen once. The rearrangement joins TRBV20-1 to TRBJ2-7; 9 bases align to TRBD1. Sequencing was carried out using PBMCs or a T cell subset sorted from them (not recorded which). This clonotype was obtained from an adult woman who had mild COVID-19 (a few samples of this study predate the infection). Cell type and time point are not known. The CDR3 DNA reads TGCAGTGCTAGAGTTTTCCCTTTGGACAGGGGCGACGAGCAGTACTTC. Translation gives CSARVFPLDRGDEQYF.